This T cell receptor beta chain was obtained from a study of cytomegalovirus exposure and HLA in healthy donors. This clone appeared a single time. Its antigen is not identified. Points from the study as a whole: Later on, an analysis tied about 17,000 TCR beta sequences to HLA alleles at 0.05 false discovery rate. Most likely, a cluster of highly shared sequence variants arose as a sequencing artifact.

13 Jbeta primers and 60 Vbeta primers were used for the PCR. The method was immunoSEQ multiplex PCR; TCRdb's version includes in-frame clones alone and lacks a portion of them. Here the sample spans 150,000 or so clones, approximately 84% being singletons. The donors comprised healthy bone marrow donors. At sampling all donors were nominally healthy, likely with unrecorded immune exposures. The CDR3 totals 14 residues. Per germline, CDR1 SGHRS and CDR2 YFSETQ. Deletions cut 7 bases from V and 0 bases from J, with 14 bases between. The receptor was derived from a middle-aged woman in good health and CMV-seronegative. The sequenced sample consisted of PBMCs. This chain uses TRBV5-1 with TRBJ2-7, with D possibly matching TRBD2 (5 bases). CDR3: CASGGGLGSYEQYF. CDR3 coding DNA: TGCGCCAGCGGAGGAGGTCTTGGCTCCTACGAGCAGTACTTC.